Following are 9 T cell receptor beta chains from one sample sequenced in a study of CD8+ T cells in alopecia areata. RNA was extracted and reverse transcribed into cDNA as the sequencing template. The table came from immunoSEQ multiplex PCR; TCRdb's copy has only in-frame clones and leaves some out. The repertoire holds some 160,000 clones, with roughly 65% as singletons. The treatment was: oral pan-JAK inhibitor, 5-10 mg twice daily. The material was CD4+ T cells sorted from blood, obtained at week 4, from a patient treated with tofacitinib. Receptor source: a human donor with alopecia areata.

The CDR3 DNA reads TGCGCCAGCAGCTTGGGGACCGGGACAGGGGACACTGAAGCTTTCTTT. This sequence encodes CASSLGTGTGDTEAFF. The rearrangement links TRBV5-1 to TRBJ1-1; 10 nucleotides line up with TRBD1. Germline CDR1 SGHRS, CDR2 YFSETQ. V was clipped by 0 bases and J by 3 bases; unmatched bases: 5. The CDR3 totals 16 residues.

The genes are TRBV2 and TRBJ1-4; D ambiguous. There are 13 residues in the CDR3. The V gene's germline CDR1 is SNHLY and CDR2 FYNNEI. Trimming left V 4 bases short and J 5 bases short, with 8 bases between. CDR3 in DNA: TGTGCCAGCAGTGGGCGGGGAAATGAAAAACTGTTTTTT. The encoded protein is CASSGRGNEKLFF.

This chain joins TRBV5-1 and TRBJ2-5; perhaps D is TRBD1 or TRBD2 (5 bases each). From germline, CDR1 is SGHRS and CDR2 YFSETQ. V was cut by 1 base and J by 6 bases, with 22 bases left in between. This CDR3 comprises 17 residues. The CDR3 spells CASSLPPFRGLDQTQYF. DNA of the CDR3: TGCGCCAGCAGCTTGCCACCTTTCCGGGGCCTAGACCAGACCCAGTACTTC.

This clone was seen only a few times. Other DNA sequences within the sample encode an identical CDR3. The chain joins TRBV5-1 to TRBJ2-5, with D perhaps matching TRBD1 (7 bases). The CDR3 covers 14 residues. V was trimmed by 1 base and J by 1 base, leaving 8 bases between them. Germline V gives CDR1 SGHRS, CDR2 YFSETQ. CDR3 residues: CASSLQGGQETQYF. Written as DNA, the CDR3 is TGCGCCAGCAGCTTGCAGGGGGGCCAAGAGACCCAGTACTTC.

The CDR3 bases are TGTGCCAGCAGCTTAATAGCGGGGGGTACCTACGAGCAGTACTTC. Residues: CASSLIAGGTYEQYF. This chain uses TRBV7-8 with TRBJ2-7; 10 bases map to TRBD2. CDR3 length equals 15 residues. The V segment lost 2 bases and the J segment 2 bases; nucleotides outside the gene matches: 3. In germline, CDR1 is SGHVS, CDR2 FQNEAQ.

Only one count was recorded for this clone. This sequence joins TRBV14 and TRBJ2-4, with D possibly TRBD1 on 5 matching bases. The germline V and J ends were trimmed by 0 bases and 7 bases, with 16 bases remaining between them. CDR1 and CDR2 (germline): SGHDN, FVKESK. The CDR3 covers 16 residues. DNA of the CDR3: TGTGCCAGCAGCCAAGATGGGGCAGGCAAGACGAACATTCAGTACTTC. Translating gives CASSQDGAGKTNIQYF.

The V call is TRBV29-1, the J call TRBJ1-1; D not resolved. This CDR3 spans 12 amino acids. Trimming cost V 7 bases and J 1 base, with 10 bases left between them. Germline V lookup: CDR1 SQVTM, CDR2 ANQGSEA. DNA for the CDR3: TGCAGCGGCTGCCGAGCGAACACTGAAGCTTTCTTT. This translates into CSGCRANTEAFF.

The chain has TRBV6-6 and TRBJ2-7; weak D call: TRBD1 (5 bases). CDR1 and CDR2 (germline): MNHNY, SVGAGI (reference sequence). Trimming cost V 4 bases and J 5 bases, with 15 bases left between them. The length of the CDR3 is 14 residues. The CDR3 region is CASSWKGSTDEQYF. CDR3 DNA sequence: TGTGCCAGCAGTTGGAAGGGGTCCACTGACGAGCAGTACTTC.

This chain connects TRBV30 to TRBJ1-1; TRBD1 aligns across 7 bases. The CDR3 spans 15 residues. Germline-derived CDR1 and CDR2 are GTSNPN and SVGIG (reference sequence). V lost 0 bases, J lost 4 bases, and 8 bases stayed unmatched. The CDR3, as DNA: TGTGCCTGGAGTGTAGGAAACCAGGGGGGCACTGAAGCTTTCTTT. Amino acid sequence: CAWSVGNQGGTEAFF.